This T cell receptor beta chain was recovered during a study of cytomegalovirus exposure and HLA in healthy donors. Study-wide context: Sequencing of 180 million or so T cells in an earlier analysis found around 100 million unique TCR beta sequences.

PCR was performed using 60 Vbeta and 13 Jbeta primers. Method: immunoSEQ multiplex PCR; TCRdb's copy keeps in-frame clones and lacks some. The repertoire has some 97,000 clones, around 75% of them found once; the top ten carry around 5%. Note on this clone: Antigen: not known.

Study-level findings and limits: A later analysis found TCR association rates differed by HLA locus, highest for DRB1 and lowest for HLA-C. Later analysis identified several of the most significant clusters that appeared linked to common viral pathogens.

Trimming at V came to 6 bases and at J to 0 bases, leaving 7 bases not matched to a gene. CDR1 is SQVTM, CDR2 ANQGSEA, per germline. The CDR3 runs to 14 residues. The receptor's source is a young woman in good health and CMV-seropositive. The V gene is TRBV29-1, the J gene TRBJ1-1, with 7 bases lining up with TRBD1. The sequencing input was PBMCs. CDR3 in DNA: TGCAGCGTCCCGGGACAGCGCATGAACACTGAAGCTTTCTTT. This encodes CSVPGQRMNTEAFF.